This record concerns one T cell receptor (beta chain) sequence. The antigen is undetermined. V was pared by 4 bases and J by 3 bases, with 5 bases of the junction left unmatched. Germline V CDR1 and CDR2: SGHTA, FQGNSA. There are 14 residues in the CDR3. Treatment specified: some 19 received Ad26.COV2.S at low or high dose, single or two shots; about 5 received placebo; per-sample allocation not given. Sample collection was performed on day 63 after the first vaccine or placebo injection. Spike of the Wuhan-strain SARS-CoV-2 was expressed by an Ad26 vector, which formed the vaccine. Clones were sequenced by immunoSEQ multiplex PCR, and TCRdb holds only the in-frame ones, with some missing. The top ten hold over 8.5% of the sample, which has roughly 350,000 clones, approximately 86% seen once. The data are from a study of Ad26.COV2.S vaccination and SARS-CoV-2 variants. General observations from the study: Spike-specific TCR breadth in vaccine recipients exceeded that seen in placebo recipients.

Sequenced here: peripheral blood, sampled in a trial of Ad26.COV2.S vaccine versus placebo. This TCR came from a person aged 18-60 years who received the Ad26.COV2.S COVID-19 vaccine or a placebo. This chain connects TRBV7-2 to TRBJ2-7; 8 bases align to TRBD1. CDR3 DNA sequence: TGTGCCAGCAGCTCCGGGACAGGCGACTACGAGCAGTACTTC. Protein sequence: CASSSGTGDYEQYF.